A selection of T cell receptor beta chains follows, all from one sample in a study of blood T cell repertoires in COVID-19. Measured with immunoSEQ multiplex PCR; TCRdb has only the in-frame clones, and not every one. The table records 300,000 or so clones, under 90% of them present only once. The sample was peripheral blood. Receptors originate from a woman in her 30s with COVID-19, enrolled during active disease. Each CDR3 is given without its conserved first and last residue. Each record gives: clone size, V gene, CDR3 protein. Size is omitted from some rows. Given values are once, few, many or a class for expanded clones.

clone_size: -
v_call: TRBV24-1
cdr3_aa: ATSDPVRTSALGEQF

clone_size: -
v_call: TRBV30
cdr3_aa: AWYSRVSATEAF

clone_size: once
v_call: TRBV7-2
cdr3_aa: ASSLAREVPPEAF

clone_size: -
v_call: TRBV11-2
cdr3_aa: ASSLGTVSSYEQY

clone_size: -
v_call: TRBV27
cdr3_aa: ASSLMRQGGYEQY

clone_size: -
v_call: TRBV27
cdr3_aa: ASSLSMTGRSPLH

clone_size: -
v_call: TRBV10-2
cdr3_aa: ASSDQGIYGYT

clone_size: -
v_call: TRBV3-1/TRBV3-2
cdr3_aa: ASSHSGQGNEKLF

clone_size: -
v_call: TRBV19
cdr3_aa: ATGLSGTDTQY

clone_size: -
v_call: TRBV19
cdr3_aa: ASSRTTNSYEQY

clone_size: once
v_call: TRBV4-2
cdr3_aa: ASSQEGGREGYT

clone_size: -
v_call: TRBV7-9
cdr3_aa: ASSLGGGGATGELF

clone_size: -
v_call: TRBV9
cdr3_aa: ASSPGTGVGGYT

clone_size: -
v_call: TRBV11-2
cdr3_aa: ASSGWDSEGYT

clone_size: -
v_call: TRBV6-5
cdr3_aa: ASSSTSGNEQF

clone_size: -
v_call: TRBV27
cdr3_aa: ASRGLGGPYEQY

clone_size: -
v_call: TRBV10-2
cdr3_aa: ASSAVGETQY

clone_size: once
v_call: TRBV7-2
cdr3_aa: ASSLDNSNQPQH

clone_size: -
v_call: TRBV9
cdr3_aa: ASTSSGGYNEQF

clone_size: -
v_call: TRBV5-1
cdr3_aa: ASSWHGQGDTGELF

clone_size: few
v_call: TRBV30
cdr3_aa: AWSVGLAAYEQY

clone_size: -
v_call: TRBV28
cdr3_aa: ASSLFPVEGELF

clone_size: -
v_call: TRBV29-1
cdr3_aa: SARQSPNEKLF

clone_size: -
v_call: TRBV12-3/TRBV12-4
cdr3_aa: ASSLTQNTEAF

clone_size: -
v_call: TRBV19
cdr3_aa: ASSPSGTGGEGYT

clone_size: -
v_call: TRBV12-5
cdr3_aa: ASGFGQFGYT